These 10 T cell receptor beta chains were sequenced from one sample in a study of OX40 agonist ivuxolimab in advanced cancers. The library was generated by the immunoSEQ multiplex PCR assay. Sourced from immuneACCESS, this table was stored by TCRdb with only in-frame sequences that have V and J called. A share of the clones is absent; for the studies checked, an unresolved V gene accounts for under half, and the remainder has no known explanation. The sample table shows about 63,000 clones, and 80% to 90% are seen once. In total, the top ten clones hold roughly 0.76% of the sample. Here the sequenced sample was CD4+ or CD8+ T cells sorted from blood, taken in a trial of the OX40 agonist ivuxolimab. These receptors came from an adult with an advanced solid tumor such as melanoma, head and neck, liver or kidney cancer.

The gene calls are TRBV7-3 and TRBJ2-7; D is undetermined. Trimming cost V 5 bases and J 4 bases, with 6 bases left between them. Germline V gene sequence: CDR1 SGHTA, CDR2 FQGTGA. The CDR3 sequence is 11 residues long. CDR3 coding DNA: TGTGCCAGCAGCCACACATACGAGCAGTACTTC. Protein sequence: CASSHTYEQYF.

This rearrangement joins TRBV6-6 to TRBJ2-5, with a weak D call TRBD2 (5 bases). From germline, CDR1 is MNHNY and CDR2 SVGAGI (reference sequence). Trimming cost V 0 bases and J 4 bases, with 12 bases left between them. This CDR3 contains 15 residues. The CDR3 sequence: CASSYSTLAGETQYF. The DNA for the CDR3 is TGTGCCAGCAGTTACTCAACACTCGCGGGAGAGACCCAGTACTTC.

CDR3: CASSLSSFEQYF. The CDR3 coding sequence is TGTGCCAGCAGCTTGTCATCGTTCGAGCAGTACTTC. The chain uses TRBV5-4 and TRBJ2-7; D remains ambiguous. The CDR3 totals 12 residues. The germline V gene encodes CDR1 SGHNT and CDR2 YYREEE (reference sequence). The V gene lost 1 base and the J gene lost 6 bases, with 8 bases spanning the gap.

The chain employs TRBV5-6 and TRBJ2-2; unclear D gene. V was cut by 2 bases and J by 0 bases, with 8 bases left in between. This CDR3 comprises 15 residues. Germline CDR1 SGHDT, CDR2 YYEEEE. The CDR3 DNA sequence: TGTGCCAGCAGCTTTGTGAGCGCGAACACCGGGGAGCTGTTTTTT. Its protein is CASSFVSANTGELFF. The complete variable domain, with remaining parts taken from reference TRBV5-6 and TRBJ2-2, reads DAGVTQSPTHLIKTRGQQVTLRCSPKSGHDTVSWYQQALGQGPQFIFQYYEEEERQRGNFPDRFSGHQFPNYSSELNVNALLLGDSALYLCASSFVSANTGELFFGEGSRLTVL.

This clone was seen once. The chain uses TRBV6-4 and TRBJ1-1, with D unclear. Between the trimmed V and J ends, which lost 6 bases and 0 bases, there was a span of 8 bases. Germline CDR1 and CDR2: MRHNA and SNTAGT. The CDR3 has 13 residues. DNA of the CDR3: TGTGCCAGCAGCATGGAAGTGAACACTGAAGCTTTCTTT. This gives the protein CASSMEVNTEAFF.

The genes are TRBV25-1 and TRBJ2-3; tentatively, D is TRBD1 (5 bases). V shed 3 bases and J shed 0 bases, with 10 bases lying between them. Germline V gene data show CDR1 as MGHDK and CDR2 as SYGVNS. The CDR3 is 15 residues long. CDR3 residues: CASSDRTRSTDTQYF. Here the CDR3 DNA reads TGTGCCAGCAGTGACCGGACACGTAGCACAGATACGCAGTATTTT.

This chain uses TRBV4-3 with TRBJ2-1; TRBD2 matches 9 bases. Germline CDR1 LGHNA, CDR2 YSLEER. The CDR3 length is 15 residues. J gave up 7 bases and V 0 bases, and 4 bases lay outside the gene matches. The CDR3 region is CASSQDLAGRNEQFF. The CDR3 DNA reads TGCGCCAGCAGCCAAGACCTAGCGGGAAGGAATGAGCAGTTCTTC.

The J gene is TRBJ2-7, the V gene TRBV18, with D uncertain. Per the germline V gene, CDR1 is KGHSH and CDR2 is LQKENI. There are 13 residues in the CDR3. V lost 4 bases and J lost 0, with 7 bases in between. Here the CDR3 reads CASSLTSSYEQYF. CDR3 coding DNA: TGTGCCAGCTCACTCACAAGCTCCTACGAGCAGTACTTC.

V usage is TRBV5-1 and J usage is TRBJ1-2; TRBD1 might be the D (5 bases). The CDR3 is 16 residues long. Germline loops: CDR1 SGHRS, CDR2 YFSETQ. The V and J ends lost 3 bases and 5 bases respectively, with 20 bases between them. CDR3 bases: TGCGCCAGCAGCTCCTTGGGGGTGCCCACCGGGTATGGCTACACCTTC. As protein: CASSSLGVPTGYGYTF.

This chain uses TRBV7-3 with TRBJ2-7; D unclear. Germline V gene sequence: CDR1 SGHTA, CDR2 FQGTGA. The CDR3 totals 12 residues. The V end was cut by 3 bases, the J end by 6 bases, with 9 bases between. CDR3 sequence: CASSFILREQYF. CDR3 in DNA: TGTGCCAGCAGCTTTATACTGCGCGAGCAGTACTTC.